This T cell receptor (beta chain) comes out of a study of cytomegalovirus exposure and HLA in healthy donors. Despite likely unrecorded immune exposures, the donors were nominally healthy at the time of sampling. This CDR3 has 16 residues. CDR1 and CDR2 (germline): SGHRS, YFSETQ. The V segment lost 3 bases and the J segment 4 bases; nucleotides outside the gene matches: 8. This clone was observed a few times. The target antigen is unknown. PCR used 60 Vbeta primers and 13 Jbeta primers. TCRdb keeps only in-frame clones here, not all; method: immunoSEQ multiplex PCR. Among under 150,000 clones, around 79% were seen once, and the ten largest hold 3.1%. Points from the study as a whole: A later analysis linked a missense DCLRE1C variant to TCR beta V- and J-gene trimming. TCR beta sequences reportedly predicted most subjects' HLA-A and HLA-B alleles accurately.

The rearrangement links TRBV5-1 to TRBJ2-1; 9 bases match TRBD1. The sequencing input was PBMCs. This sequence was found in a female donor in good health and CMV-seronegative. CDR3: CASSWTGADFYNEQFF. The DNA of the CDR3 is TGCGCCAGCAGCTGGACAGGGGCCGATTTTTACAATGAGCAGTTCTTC. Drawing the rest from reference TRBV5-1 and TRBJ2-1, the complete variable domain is KAGVTQTPRYLIKTRGQQVTLSCSPISGHRSVSWYQQTPGQGLQFLFEYFSETQRNKGNFPGRFSGRQFSNSRSEMNVSTLELGDSALYLCASSWTGADFYNEQFFGPGTRLTVL.